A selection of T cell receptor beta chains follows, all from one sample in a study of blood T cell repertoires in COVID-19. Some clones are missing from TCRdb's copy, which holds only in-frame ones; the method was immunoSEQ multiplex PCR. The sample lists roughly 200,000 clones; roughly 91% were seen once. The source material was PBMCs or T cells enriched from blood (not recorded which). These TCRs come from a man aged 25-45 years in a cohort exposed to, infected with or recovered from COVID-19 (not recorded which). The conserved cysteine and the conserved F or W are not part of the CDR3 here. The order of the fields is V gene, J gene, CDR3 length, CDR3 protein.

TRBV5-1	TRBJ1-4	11	ASSLRDRAKLF
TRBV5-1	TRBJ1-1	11	ASSPDRGSEAF
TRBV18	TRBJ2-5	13	ASSPRTAEGETQY
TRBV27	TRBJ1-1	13	ASSSGDRGGTEAF
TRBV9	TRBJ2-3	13	ASSVVGEGTDTQY
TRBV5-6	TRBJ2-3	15	ASSYLGLAGGQDTQY
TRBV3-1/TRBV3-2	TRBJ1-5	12	ASSQGQPNQPQH
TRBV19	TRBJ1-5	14	ASSIPGQGARQPQH
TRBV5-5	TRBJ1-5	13	ASSPDSLKGQPQH
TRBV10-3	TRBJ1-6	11	AISEGGNSPLH
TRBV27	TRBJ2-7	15	ASSPEGFFGGPEEQY
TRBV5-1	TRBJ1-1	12	ASSRQWGGTEAF
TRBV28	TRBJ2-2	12	ASIGGFNTGELF
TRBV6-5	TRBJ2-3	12	ASSHVAKTDTQY
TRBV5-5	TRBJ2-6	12	ASIPRTGANVLT
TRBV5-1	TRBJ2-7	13	ASSLLEFGPYEQY
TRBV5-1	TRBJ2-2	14	ASSLGGYGGSRELF
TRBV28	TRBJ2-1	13	ASSPGQGSLNEQF
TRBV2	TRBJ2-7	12	ASSKRPQIYEQY
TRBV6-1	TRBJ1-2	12	ASSDRWDSYGYT